This T cell receptor (beta chain) was retrieved from a study of cytomegalovirus exposure and HLA in healthy donors. Across the study: Within the Caucasian-associated ancestry cluster were roughly 81% of the roughly 360 genotyped donors.

This clone was found a few times. CDR3 length equals 14 residues. V shed 1 base and J shed 3 bases, with 11 bases lying between them. CDR1 and CDR2 (germline): SGDLS, YYNGEE. The PCR employed 60 Vbeta primers together with 13 Jbeta primers. Profiling relied on immunoSEQ multiplex PCR, and the TCRdb table lists in-frame clones only, not all of them. The sample holds some 130,000 clones; over 60% are singletons and the top ten take around 2%. The specimen sequenced was PBMCs. The source of this sequence is a man younger than 40 in good health and CMV-seronegative. This sequence joins TRBV9 and TRBJ2-7; D unclear. The CDR3 region is CASSVTADNYEQYF. DNA for the CDR3: TGTGCCAGCAGCGTAACAGCAGACAACTACGAGCAGTACTTC.